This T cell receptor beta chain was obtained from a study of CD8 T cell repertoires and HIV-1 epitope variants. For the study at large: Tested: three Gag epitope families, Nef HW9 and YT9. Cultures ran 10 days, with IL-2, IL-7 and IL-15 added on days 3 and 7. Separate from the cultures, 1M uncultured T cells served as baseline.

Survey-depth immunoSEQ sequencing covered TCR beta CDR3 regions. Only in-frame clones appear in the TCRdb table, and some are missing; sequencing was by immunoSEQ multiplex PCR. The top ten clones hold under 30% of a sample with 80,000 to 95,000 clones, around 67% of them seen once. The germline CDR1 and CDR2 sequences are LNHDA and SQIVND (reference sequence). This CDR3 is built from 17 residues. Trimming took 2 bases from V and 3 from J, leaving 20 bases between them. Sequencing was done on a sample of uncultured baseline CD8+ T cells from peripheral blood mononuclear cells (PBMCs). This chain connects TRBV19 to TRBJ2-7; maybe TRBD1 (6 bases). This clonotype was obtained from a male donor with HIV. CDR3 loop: CASSISPTGRGLYEQYF. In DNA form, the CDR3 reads TGTGCCAGTAGTATAAGTCCTACAGGCAGGGGCCTCTACGAGCAGTACTTC.